The 28 T cell receptor beta chains below all came from one sample that was sequenced in a study of blood T cell repertoires in COVID-19. Sequencing used immunoSEQ multiplex PCR; TCRdb keeps in-frame clones, though not all of them. This repertoire shows some 200,000 clones, around 81% found once; its top ten account for over 6.5%. The sequenced sample was PBMCs or T cells enriched from blood (not recorded which). Every receptor here comes from a man aged 35-49 years who had recovered from COVID-19.

This clone was counted only a few times. This chain connects TRBV18 to TRBJ1-1, with 7 nucleotides matching TRBD1. The V gene end was trimmed by 3 bases and the J gene end by 1 base; junction bases not matched to a gene: 8. CDR3 length: 16 amino acids. Germline V gives CDR1 KGHSH, CDR2 LQKENI. CDR3 nucleotides: TGTGCCAGCTCACCTAACCGGGACAGAAAGAACACTGAAGCTTTCTTT. Its translation is CASSPNRDRKNTEAFF. Looking up the rest from reference TRBV18 and TRBJ1-1 gives the full variable domain: NAGVMQNPRHLVRRRGQEARLRCSPMKGHSHVYWYRQLPEEGLKFMVYLQKENIIDESGMPKERFSAEFPKEGPSILRIQQVVRGDSAAYFCASSPNRDRKNTEAFFGQGTRLTVV.

The chain uses TRBV10-3 and TRBJ1-6, with TRBD1 identical over 8 bases. CDR1 is ENHRY and CDR2 is SYGVKD in the germline V gene. V shed 8 bases and J 5 bases; nucleotides not matched to a gene: 8. This CDR3 is 15 amino acids long. CDR3 DNA sequence: TGTGCCATCGGGGGGACAGGTGAAAATAATTCACCCCTCCACTTT. It codes for CAIGGTGENNSPLHF.

The CDR3 reads CSVPPLAGVGTDTQYF. CDR3 sequence (DNA): TGCAGCGTTCCCCCATTAGCGGGGGTTGGCACAGATACGCAGTATTTT. The chain carries TRBV29-1 and TRBJ2-3; 9 positions match TRBD2. The CDR3 is 16 residues long. V was pared by 5 bases and J by 1 base, with 10 bases of the junction left unmatched. Germline V gene lookup returns CDR1 SQVTM and CDR2 ANQGSEA.

The chain employs TRBV10-3 and TRBJ1-4; unclear D gene. V was clipped by 6 bases and J by 5 bases, with 13 bases between them. Germline-derived CDR1 and CDR2 are ENHRY and SYGVKD. This CDR3 contains 14 residues. This CDR3 reads CAISHTTENEKLFF. In nucleotides, the CDR3 is TGTGCCATCAGCCACACCACAGAGAATGAAAAACTGTTTTTT.

The genes are TRBV7-2 and TRBJ2-1; 8 bases line up with TRBD1. Germline V gene data show CDR1 as SGHTA and CDR2 as FQGNSA. The CDR3 is made up of 16 amino acids. Unmatched junction bases numbered 10, after V lost 7 bases and J lost 2 bases. The CDR3 spells CASTLSGTGPYNEQFF. The CDR3 region has the DNA TGTGCCAGCACACTCTCCGGGACAGGTCCCTACAATGAGCAGTTCTTC. The full variable domain, in which reference TRBV7-2 and TRBJ2-1 provide the parts outside the CDR3, is GAGVSQSPSNKVTEKGKDVELRCDPISGHTALYWYRQSLGQGLEFLIYFQGNSAPDKSGLPSDRFSAERTGGSVSTLTIQRTQQEDSAVYLCASTLSGTGPYNEQFFGPGTRLTVL.

The chain is built from TRBV5-4 and TRBJ1-2, with D unresolved. The germline CDR1 and CDR2 sequences are SGHNT and YYREEE (reference sequence). The CDR3 has 16 residues. The V gene lost 4 bases and the J gene lost 8 bases, with 24 bases spanning the gap. In DNA, the CDR3 is TGTGCCAGCAGCCCTTTCGGGTACGGAGGGAGAGGAGGCTACACCTTC. Translation: CASSPFGYGGRGGYTF.

CDR3 amino acids: CASSPDEEPQHF. Written as DNA, the CDR3 is TGTGCCAGCAGCCCCGACGAGGAGCCCCAGCATTTT. J is TRBJ1-5 and V is TRBV7-9; unclear D gene. The CDR3 totals 12 residues. CDR1 and CDR2 (germline): SEHNR, FQNEAQ (reference sequence). Trimming removed 5 bases from V and 8 bases from J, with 10 bases in between.

The chain is built from TRBV3-1 (or the pseudogene TRBV3-2) and TRBJ1-1; possibly TRBD1 for D (6 bases). With 4 bases removed from V and 6 bases from J, the gap between germline ends came to 15 bases. The CDR3 is 14 amino acids. Germline assignment: CDR1 LGHDT and CDR2 YNNKEL (reference sequence). CDR3 coding DNA: TGTGCCAGCAGCCTAGAAAGCAGGGGTGCTGAAGCTTTCTTT. It specifies CASSLESRGAEAFF.

The chain links TRBV7-3 to TRBJ1-5; D is possibly TRBD1 (5 bases). The germline V gene encodes CDR1 SGHTA and CDR2 FQGTGA. The CDR3 has 13 amino acids. V dropped 2 bases and J dropped 5 bases, with 7 bases sitting between them. The CDR3 region has the DNA TGTGCCAGCAGCTTAGGGGGGGATCAGCCCCAGCATTTT. This encodes CASSLGGDQPQHF.

The chain couples TRBV5-1 to TRBJ1-2, with D possibly matching TRBD1 (6 bases). V shed 0 bases and J shed 5 bases, with 11 bases lying between them. CDR3 length: 14 residues. Germline V gives CDR1 SGHRS, CDR2 YFSETQ. For the CDR3, the DNA is TGCGCCAGCAGCTTGGGTCGGGGACAATATGGCTACACCTTC. Protein: CASSLGRGQYGYTF.

V is TRBV11-2 and J is TRBJ2-1; 10 bases are a match to TRBD1. CDR3 length: 15 amino acids. Germline values: CDR1 SGHAT, CDR2 FQNNGV. The ends lost 5 bases at V and 4 bases at J; junction bases unmatched: 5. The CDR3 spells CASSERDRGYNEQFF. The CDR3 nucleotides read TGTGCCAGCAGCGAGCGGGACAGGGGTTACAATGAGCAGTTCTTC. The variable domain in full, completed from reference TRBV11-2 and TRBJ2-1, reads EAGVAQSPRYKIIEKRQSVAFWCNPISGHATLYWYQQILGQGPKLLIQFQNNGVVDDSQLPKDRFSAERLKGVDSTLKIQPAKLEDSAVYLCASSERDRGYNEQFFGPGTRLTVL.

This chain uses TRBV29-1 with TRBJ1-3; maybe TRBD1 (6 bases). V was shortened by 4 bases and J by 0 bases, with 13 bases between the two germline ends. The CDR3 runs to 15 residues. Germline V gene sequence: CDR1 SQVTM, CDR2 ANQGSEA. The CDR3 nucleotides are TGCAGCGTTGGGACAGCTGATAGCTCTGGAAACACCATATATTTT. This encodes CSVGTADSSGNTIYF. Full variable domain (outside the CDR3, taken from reference TRBV29-1 and TRBJ1-3): SAVISQKPSRDICQRGTSLTIQCQVDSQVTMMFWYRQQPGQSLTLIATANQGSEATYESGFVIDKFPISRPNLTFSTLTVSNMSPEDSSIYLCSVGTADSSGNTIYFGEGSWLTVV.

The DNA for the CDR3 is TGTGCCAGCAGCAAATACCGGTCTAGCAATCAGCCCCAGCATTTT. This encodes CASSKYRSSNQPQHF. This chain connects TRBV5-6 to TRBJ1-5; unclear D gene. This CDR3 is 15 amino acids long. Germline values: CDR1 SGHDT, CDR2 YYEEEE. The V end was cut by 4 bases, the J end by 0 bases, with 11 bases between.

This sequence joins TRBV9 and TRBJ1-6, with TRBD1 matching 8 bases. The J segment lost 7 bases and the V segment lost 0 bases, leaving 3 bases of the junction unmatched. The CDR3 covers 15 residues. Germline V gene sequence: CDR1 SGDLS, CDR2 YYNGEE. CDR3 bases: TGTGCCAGCAGCGTAGGACAGGGGACCAATTCACCCCTCCACTTT. This gives the protein CASSVGQGTNSPLHF.

In its sample, this clone was seen a few times. This rearrangement joins TRBV2 to TRBJ1-1; D is uncertain. The CDR3 runs to 15 residues. CDR1 and CDR2 from the germline V gene are SNHLY and FYNNEI. Trimming took 6 bases from V and 4 from J, leaving 18 bases between them. The CDR3 DNA is TGTGCCAGCAGCCCGTCTCATGTGGGGAGCACTGAAGCTTTCTTT. This sequence encodes CASSPSHVGSTEAFF.

The V gene is TRBV10-3, the J gene TRBJ2-7, with 7 bases matching TRBD1. Trimming took 10 bases from V and 3 from J; bases not matched to a gene: 6. The CDR3 has 12 residues. CDR1 and CDR2 (germline): ENHRY, SYGVKD. The CDR3 loop is CATGTEGYEQYF. The CDR3, as DNA: TGTGCCACAGGGACAGAAGGCTACGAGCAGTACTTC.

The chain is built from TRBV7-8 and TRBJ1-1; D not resolved. The V gene's germline CDR1 is SGHVS and CDR2 FQNEAQ. CDR3 size: 14 residues. Between the trimmed V and J ends, which lost 1 base and 2 bases, there was a span of 8 bases. The CDR3 is CASSLVAGNTEAFF. The DNA of the CDR3 is TGTGCCAGCAGCTTAGTAGCGGGAAACACTGAAGCTTTCTTT.

V usage is TRBV6-6 and J usage is TRBJ1-2; TRBD1 agrees at 7 bases. V was clipped by 6 bases and J by 3 bases; unmatched bases: 4. Germline CDR1 MNHNY, CDR2 SVGAGI (reference sequence). The CDR3 extends over 13 amino acids. CDR3 loop: CASSPTGDYGYTF. As DNA, the CDR3 is TGTGCCAGCAGCCCAACAGGGGACTATGGCTACACCTTC.

The chain uses TRBV6-5 and TRBJ2-7; TRBD2 is a possible D gene (7 bases). Looked up from germline, CDR1 is MNHEY and CDR2 is SVGAGI. The V end lost 10 bases, the J end lost 7 bases, and 20 bases lay between the germline ends. The CDR3 runs 13 residues. CDR3 protein: CATWKGGGREQYF. CDR3 DNA: TGTGCCACCTGGAAGGGGGGGGGCCGGGAGCAGTACTTC.

In DNA, the CDR3 is TGTGCCAGCAGTAGTGGGCAGGGGGGCTCCTATAATTCACCCCTCCACTTT. This encodes CASSSGQGGSYNSPLHF. This chain connects TRBV28 to TRBJ1-6, with 7 positions matching TRBD1. This CDR3 spans 17 amino acids. Looked up from germline, CDR1 is MDHEN and CDR2 is SYDVKM. Trimming removed 5 bases from V and 0 bases from J; junction bases left unmatched: 7.

V usage is TRBV2 and J usage is TRBJ2-2; TRBD2 agrees at 13 bases. The CDR3 is made up of 19 amino acids. Germline V gives CDR1 SNHLY, CDR2 FYNNEI. V shed 2 bases, J shed 9 bases, and the junction held 15 bases outside the gene matches. CDR3 bases: TGTGCCAGCAGTGAACCGGGACAGGGACTAGCGGGGCCGAACCGGGAGCTGTTTTTT. It specifies CASSEPGQGLAGPNRELFF.

This clone has just a few counts. The chain recombines TRBV6-1 with TRBJ2-7, with 10 nucleotides matching TRBD2. CDR3 length equals 15 residues. V lost 1 base, J lost 0 bases, and 0 bases stayed unmatched. Germline CDR1 reads MNHNS; CDR2 reads SASEGT. CDR3 amino acids: CASSEGTSGSYEQYF. The DNA of the CDR3 is TGTGCCAGCAGTGAAGGGACTAGCGGCTCCTACGAGCAGTACTTC.

The CDR3 region has the DNA TGTGCCAGCAGCGCAGGGGAATCCACTGAAGCTTTCTTT. Protein sequence: CASSAGESTEAFF. The V call is TRBV28, the J call TRBJ1-1; D possibly corresponds to TRBD1 (6 bases). Trimming removed 6 bases at V and 4 bases at J, with 12 bases between. The CDR3 loop spans 13 amino acids. The germline CDR1 and CDR2 sequences are MDHEN and SYDVKM.

This clone was seen once. The chain joins TRBV6-5 to TRBJ1-2, with D possibly matching TRBD1 (5 bases). The CDR3 has 11 amino acids. CDR1 and CDR2 from the germline V gene are MNHEY and SVGAGI. Trimming left V 8 bases short and J 2 bases short, with 6 bases between. For the CDR3, the DNA is TGTGCCAGCGGGGGGAACTATGGCTACACCTTC. Residues: CASGGNYGYTF.

The chain has TRBV7-2 and TRBJ2-7; the match to TRBD1 covers 8 bases. CDR3 length: 15 residues. V lost 5 bases, J lost 3 bases, and 9 bases stayed unmatched. Germline V gives CDR1 SGHTA, CDR2 FQGNSA. Here the CDR3 reads CASSLVVTGVYEQYF. The CDR3 DNA follows: TGTGCCAGCAGCCTCGTCGTGACAGGGGTCTACGAGCAGTACTTC.

This chain connects TRBV30 to TRBJ1-1, with a tentative D call TRBD1 (5 bases). Trimming left V 5 bases short and J 5 bases short, with 18 bases between. This CDR3 spans 14 amino acids. Looked up from germline, CDR1 is GTSNPN and CDR2 is SVGIG (reference sequence). CDR3 sequence: CAWDAGTRGTEAFF. The CDR3 region has the DNA TGTGCCTGGGACGCCGGGACTCGGGGTACTGAAGCTTTCTTT.

The genes are TRBV11-2 and TRBJ1-3; 9 nucleotides line up with TRBD1. J was trimmed by 1 base and V by 3 bases; bases with no gene match: 4. The germline CDR1 and CDR2 sequences are SGHAT and FQNNGV. The length of the CDR3 is 16 residues. The CDR3 is CASSFLTGGSGNTIYF. Written as DNA, the CDR3 is TGTGCCAGCAGCTTCCTGACAGGGGGATCTGGAAACACCATATATTTT.

This chain uses TRBV28 with TRBJ2-6; tentatively, D is TRBD2 (6 bases). Germline assignment: CDR1 MDHEN and CDR2 SYDVKM. With 3 bases removed from V and 3 bases from J, the gap between germline ends came to 9 bases. The CDR3 has 15 amino acids. This chain's CDR3 is CASSFGGYGANVLTF. The CDR3 nucleotides are TGTGCCAGCAGTTTCGGGGGATATGGGGCCAACGTCCTGACTTTC.